The source of this T cell receptor (beta chain) is a study of cytomegalovirus exposure and HLA in healthy donors. Researchers ran the PCR with 60 Vbeta and 13 Jbeta primers. Sequencing was performed with immunoSEQ multiplex PCR; in TCRdb, only in-frame clones are kept and a portion is missing. The profile shows about 130,000 clones, 78% of them singletons. The CDR3 runs to 15 residues. V was pared by 5 bases and J by 5 bases, with 5 bases of the junction left unmatched. Per germline, CDR1 SGHTA and CDR2 FQGTGA. Study results and caveats: A later analysis found common viral pathogens apparently linked to several of the most significant clusters.

As concerns this clone: As yet, its antigen is unknown.

Sequenced input: PBMCs. V usage is TRBV7-3 and J usage is TRBJ2-1; TRBD2 aligns across 11 bases. The TCR originated in a man aged 35 to 55 in good health and CMV-seronegative. CDR3 region: CASSMASGGNNEQFF. DNA of the CDR3: TGTGCCAGCAGCATGGCTAGCGGGGGGAACAATGAGCAGTTCTTC.